The present TCR beta chain was sequenced within a study of cytomegalovirus exposure and HLA in healthy donors (dated by TCRdb to the late 2010s). About the investigation overall: According to a later analysis, one platform produced both the 100 to 150 validation repertoires and the 700 or so repertoires of the first cohort. The aim of the study was to test whether cataloging public T cell receptors could identify signatures of past pathogen exposure. High-throughput TCR immunosequencing, statistical association of individual TCRs with disease status, and machine learning were combined to predict cytomegalovirus infection status. Along with the roughly 670-subject first cohort, a separate validation cohort of about 110 different subjects was used.

A note on this clone: Its antigen specificity is not known. No much larger clone exists at a distance of one base, and base qualities are not known.

Library preparation employed the immunoSEQ multiplex PCR assay. The published analysis was carried out like this. A statistical classification framework was developed to diagnose cytomegalovirus status using the catalog of TCR beta chain sequences. In TCRdb, the immuneACCESS table is reduced to in-frame sequences with V and J assigned. These tables do not hold every clone; where another copy was compared, an unresolved V gene accounts for under half, and the others remain unexplained. V, J and clone size are taken as reported in that table, and D and trimming were inferred from the DNA itself. The sample table contains more than 300,000 clones; only one count was recorded for roughly 88% of them. The top ten clonotypes cover approximately 0.86% of the sample. CDR1 SGDLS and CDR2 YYNGEE are derived from the germline V gene. Germline trimming: 3 bases from V, 5 bases from J; junction bases outside gene matches: 6. From the cysteine through the phenylalanine, the CDR3 covers 14 amino acids. The retained sequence is limited to the CDR3, 42 bases, with the frame set at the first base.

Points the paper makes about the study in general: The validation cohort had no HLA typing available for a later analysis, so co-occurrence within that cohort was assessed over all 130 or so repertoires. Most TCR sequences were observed very rarely across donors, whereas some public TCRs were present in many individuals. A total of fewer than 200 TCR beta chains were listed by the study as associated with cytomegalovirus. Three of the identified cytomegalovirus-associated TCR beta chains were confirmed in vitro to be specific for cytomegalovirus antigens. The classifier was reported to diagnose cytomegalovirus status with high specificity and sensitivity in both the original and validation cohorts. It was suggested by the authors that the approach could potentially be generalized to other disease states and immunological phenotypes. Subsequent analysis determined that TCRs grouped into clusters in the first cohort also showed a tendency toward co-occurrence across the roughly 110 validation repertoires, and 90% to 95% of cluster scores exceeded 0.

Separate from the roughly 660-subject first cohort, the validation cohort of some 130 subjects was the group to which the donors belonged. The chain couples TRBV9 to TRBJ2-7; a stretch of 9 junction bases matches TRBD1. What was sequenced was PBMCs. The receptor was derived from a woman aged 18-29 years in good health and CMV-seronegative. The CDR3 reads as follows: CASSAGDRVHEQYF. The sequenced DNA is TGTGCCAGCAGCGCAGGGGACAGGGTTCACGAGCAGTACTTC.